Included here is one TCR beta chain sequence, with context. Its antigen is unidentified. Researchers partitioned CD4+ cells into CD45RA+ naive and CD45RA-negative memory subsets. The data belong to a study of shared clonotypes between healthy human individuals. Study information: The people who gave samples were two women and three men aged 18 to 49. Study results and caveats: When naive CD4 clonotypes were compared across several donors, roughly 4.9% were shared. With few donors, the genetic and exposure-history diversity represented was limited.

V was shortened by 5 bases and J by 2 bases, with 15 bases between the two germline ends. Germline CDR1 and CDR2: SGHTA and FQGNSA. This CDR3 region has 15 residues. Sequenced by immunoSEQ multiplex PCR; TCRdb stores in-frame clones only, minus some. This sample yields 2 million to 2.5 million clones, of which 90% to 95% are seen a single time; 0.39% belongs to the top ten. The TCR comes from a man between 18 and 29 years old in good health. Some clones in this sample may be carry-over from other donors' samples. The chain links TRBV7-2 to TRBJ2-5; tentative D call: TRBD2 (5 bases). The material sequenced was naive CD4+ T cells from PBMCs. Subset meaning: CD45RA+ positively selected. The CDR3 bases are TGTGCCAGCAGCGCCCAAAGCGGAAATCAAGAGACCCAGTACTTC. Translated: CASSAQSGNQETQYF. The complete variable domain, with remaining parts taken from reference TRBV7-2 and TRBJ2-5, reads GAGVSQSPSNKVTEKGKDVELRCDPISGHTALYWYRQSLGQGLEFLIYFQGNSAPDKSGLPSDRFSAERTGGSVSTLTIQRTQQEDSAVYLCASSAQSGNQETQYFGPGTRLLVL.